The rows below give T cell receptor beta chains drawn from one sample of a study of graft-versus-host responses after intestinal transplantation. Sequencing used immunoSEQ multiplex PCR; TCRdb keeps in-frame clones, though not all of them. This table holds tens of thousands of clones, less than 95% found once. The sequenced sample was PBMCs, obtained 156 days after intestinal transplant. The receptors shown here come from a human patient who received an intestinal transplant, so some T cells may come from the graft donor. CDR3s include the opening cysteine and the closing phenylalanine or tryptophan. Fields, in order: J gene, clone size, D gene, V gene, CDR3 DNA, CDR3 protein. D genes are given only for firm matches. Clone size is not always given. Where it is, it says once, few, many or a class for expanded clones.

TRBJ2-5 - - TRBV6-1 TGTGCCAGCAGTCCCAGGGGCGTGCAGACCCAGTACTTC CASSPRGVQTQYF
TRBJ2-2 - - TRBV5-6 TGTGCCAGCAGCTTCTCCGGACGAGACACCGGGGAGCTGTTTTTT CASSFSGRDTGELFF
TRBJ1-1 once TRBD1 TRBV19 TGTGCCAGTAGTTTCGGGACAGGGAACACTGAAGCTTTCTTT CASSFGTGNTEAFF
TRBJ2-2 - TRBD2 TRBV10-1 TGCGCCAGCAGTGAGCTAGCGGGGTACACCGGGGAGCTGTTTTTT CASSELAGYTGELFF
TRBJ1-5 once - TRBV7-9 TGTGCCAGCAGCTTAGCAGGATTAGATAGCAATCAGCCCCAGCATTTT CASSLAGLDSNQPQHF
TRBJ1-4 - - TRBV2 TGTGCCAGCAGGGCTTTACGTGAAAAACTGTTTTTT CASRALREKLFF
TRBJ2-5 once - TRBV5-5 TGTGCCACCACGGGGGCGGGTGTCGAGGAAGAGACCCAGTACTTC CATTGAGVEEETQYF
TRBJ2-6 - TRBD1 TRBV5-4 TGTGCCAGCAGCTTGGAACTGACAGGGGACCTCTCTGGGGCCAACGTCCTGACTTTC CASSLELTGDLSGANVLTF
TRBJ2-1 once - TRBV9 TGTGCCAGCAGCGTAGGGGCATACAATGAGCAGTTCTTC CASSVGAYNEQFF
TRBJ2-7 once - TRBV11-3 TGTGCCAGCAGCTTAGGGACATCCTACGAGCAGTACTTC CASSLGTSYEQYF
TRBJ2-7 - TRBD1 TRBV4-1 TGCGCCAGCAGCCAAGAGGGGACAGGGAACTCCTACGAGCAGTACTTC CASSQEGTGNSYEQYF
TRBJ2-5 - TRBD2 TRBV7-9 TGTGCCAGCAGCTTTAAAGCGGGGGGGTACCAAGAGACCCAGTACTTC CASSFKAGGYQETQYF
TRBJ2-1 - TRBD2 TRBV7-9 TGTGCCAGCAGTACGGGACTAGCGGACAATGAGCAGTTCTTC CASSTGLADNEQFF
TRBJ2-7 - - TRBV27 TGTGCCAGCAGCCTAAGGGCAGGGGGGGCCTACGAGCAGTACTTC CASSLRAGGAYEQYF
TRBJ2-1 - TRBD1 TRBV6-5 TGTGCCAGCAGTTCTCGGACAGGGGGCAATGAGCAGTTCTTC CASSSRTGGNEQFF
TRBJ1-6 - - TRBV4-1 TGCGCCAGCAGCCAAGATTTCGGTATGGAGGGTAGACCCCTCCACTTT CASSQDFGMEGRPLHF
TRBJ2-5 - - TRBV11-3 TGTGCCAGCAGCAAAAAGTTGGTGGAGACCCAGTACTTC CASSKKLVETQYF
TRBJ1-1 few - TRBV6-6 TGTGCCAGCCTGGAGGAGCTGGTGAACACTGAAGCTTTCTTT CASLEELVNTEAFF
TRBJ2-3 - TRBD2 TRBV19 TGTGCCAGTAGTAGCGGGGGAGCCACAGATACGCAGTATTTT CASSSGGATDTQYF
TRBJ2-7 - TRBD2 TRBV19 TGTGCCAGTAGTATTGGGTCGGGGGGGATCTACGAGCAGTACTTC CASSIGSGGIYEQYF
TRBJ2-1 - TRBD2 TRBV15 TGTGCCACCAGCAGAGATCTAGGACTAGCGGAGACAATGAGGCAGTTCTTC CATSRDLGLAETMRQFF
TRBJ2-1 - - TRBV19 TGTGCCAGTAGTATAGGGAGGGGGCCTTGGTATGAGCAGTTCTTC CASSIGRGPWYEQFF
TRBJ1-2 - - TRBV5-6 TGTGCCAGCAGCTTGATTCAGGGGACCTATGGCTACACCTTC CASSLIQGTYGYTF
TRBJ2-7 - - TRBV7-6 TGTGCCAGCAGCCCCGCCGATAGCTACGAGCAGTACTTC CASSPADSYEQYF
TRBJ2-3 - TRBD2 TRBV28 TGTGCCAGCAGTTTAATTTCGGGAGGCCCGCGTACGCAGTATTTT CASSLISGGPRTQYF
TRBJ2-5 - TRBD2 TRBV2 TGTGCCAGCAGCGCGGGACTAGCGGGAGAGACCCAGTACTTC CASSAGLAGETQYF
TRBJ1-2 - - TRBV30 TGTGCCTGGAGTCAAGGCGGACCCTATGGCTACACCTTC CAWSQGGPYGYTF
TRBJ1-1 - - TRBV4-3 TGCGCCAGCAGCCAAGGTGAAGCTTACACTGAAGCTTTCTTT CASSQGEAYTEAFF
TRBJ2-3 - - TRBV10-3 TGTGCCATCAGTGACGTCGGGGTCGCAGATACGCAGTATTTT CAISDVGVADTQYF
TRBJ2-1 - - TRBV27 TGTGCCAGCAGTTTATACGACAGATACAATGAGCAGTTCTTC CASSLYDRYNEQFF
TRBJ1-1 - TRBD1 TRBV30 TGTGCCTGGTCCGGGACAGGGGGCCCCCTTGCTTTCTTT CAWSGTGGPLAFF
TRBJ1-2 - - TRBV27 TGTGCCAGCAGTTTTAAGATCTATGGCTACACCTTC CASSFKIYGYTF
TRBJ2-5 - - TRBV5-6 TGTGCCAGCAGCCACCCAAGTGGTGGGGAGACCCAGTACTTC CASSHPSGGETQYF
TRBJ1-2 - TRBD1 TRBV5-4 TGTGCCAGCAGCCCTTTGACAGGGGATAGCTATGGCTACACCTTC CASSPLTGDSYGYTF
TRBJ2-1 - - TRBV28 TGTGCCAGCAATACCCTGGACTGGGCCCGCAATGAGCAGTTCTTC CASNTLDWARNEQFF
TRBJ2-5 - TRBD2 TRBV4-3 TGCGCCAGCAGCCAAGGCTCCCGGGTAGGGACTAGCGGTTTTGAGACCCAGTACTTC CASSQGSRVGTSGFETQYF
TRBJ2-1 - - TRBV29-1 TGCAGCGTTGAAGAGCAGGGTTTTAGCTCCTACAATGAGCAGTTCTTC CSVEEQGFSSYNEQFF
TRBJ2-1 - TRBD2 TRBV5-1 TGCGCCAGCAGCTTGGACCCGGGACTAGCGGCCTACAATGAGCAGTTCTTC CASSLDPGLAAYNEQFF
TRBJ2-7 - - TRBV4-3 TGCGCCAGCAGCCAAGGGGCCACGGGGATTTCCTACGAGCAGTACTTC CASSQGATGISYEQYF
TRBJ2-1 - - TRBV4-3 TGCGCCAGCAGCCAAGACAGACCGGGAACCTACAATGAGCAGTTCTTC CASSQDRPGTYNEQFF
TRBJ2-7 few TRBD2 TRBV9 TGTGCCAGCAGCGTAACGGGGGGGCCGGGCGAGCAGTACTTC CASSVTGGPGEQYF
TRBJ2-2 - - TRBV4-3 TGCGCCAGCAGCCAAGAGGATTTGGGGAACACCGGGGAGCTGTTTTTT CASSQEDLGNTGELFF
TRBJ2-5 - - TRBV9 TGTGCCAGCAGCGTAGGCTCGCGCCAAGAGACCCAGTACTTC CASSVGSRQETQYF
TRBJ2-7 - TRBD2 TRBV7-2 TGTGCCAGCAGCTTAGGCGGGGGAGCCTACGAGCAGTACTTC CASSLGGGAYEQYF
TRBJ1-1 - - TRBV4-3 TGCGCCAGCAGCTTACGATCAGTGAACACTGAAGCTTTCTTT CASSLRSVNTEAFF
TRBJ1-2 - - TRBV7-9 TGTGCCAGCAGCCCAACGAGCACCGGGCCCCTTAGGGGCTACACCTTC CASSPTSTGPLRGYTF
TRBJ2-4 - - TRBV27 TGTGCCAGCAGTAATCGGGACACTCTAGCCAAAAACATTCAGTACTTC CASSNRDTLAKNIQYF
TRBJ2-7 - TRBD1 TRBV6-1 TGTGCCAGCAAGGACAGGGGGCTTTGGAACGAGCAGTACTTC CASKDRGLWNEQYF
TRBJ1-2 - - TRBV19 TGTGCCAGTAGCTACAGCCGTAACTATGGCTACACCTTC CASSYSRNYGYTF
TRBJ1-1 - TRBD1 TRBV2 TGTGCCAGCAGTGTACGACAGGGGTTGGGAGGAGGGATGAACACTGAAGCTTTCTTT CASSVRQGLGGGMNTEAFF
TRBJ1-1 - - TRBV10-2 TGCGCCAGCAGTGATGGGCTTGGGGAGGGTATGAACACTGAAGCTTTCTTT CASSDGLGEGMNTEAFF
TRBJ1-2 - - TRBV5-6 TGTGCCAGCAGCTTGACAGGGTACGGAGGCTACACCTTC CASSLTGYGGYTF
TRBJ1-4 - - TRBV6-4 TGTGCCAGCAGTGACCTCCAGGGCTTTATCGCTGAAAAACTGTTTTTT CASSDLQGFIAEKLFF
TRBJ2-7 - - TRBV4-1 TGCGCCAGCAGCCAAGATGGGTACGAGCAGTACTTC CASSQDGYEQYF
TRBJ1-6 - - TRBV10-1 TGCGCCAGCAGTGAGTCGGGACGTTCACCCCTCCACTTT CASSESGRSPLHF
TRBJ1-3 few - TRBV4-3 TGCGCCAGCAGCCAAGATATGTCCGGGGGTTCAACGGGAAACACCATATATTTT CASSQDMSGGSTGNTIYF